Listed below are T cell receptor beta chains from one sample, sequenced in a study of cytomegalovirus exposure and HLA in healthy donors. Here immunoSEQ multiplex PCR was the method, and the copy in TCRdb shows in-frame clones only, minus some. The sample lists more than 110,000 clones, about four fifths occurring once. The sample taken for sequencing was PBMCs. These receptors all stem from a middle-aged man in good health and CMV-seropositive. Each CDR3 is given with its conserved first and last residue. Each record gives: J gene, clone size, V gene, D gene, CDR3 protein, CDR3 DNA. The D gene is left open where the match is weak. Some rows have no size entry. The others give once, few or many, or a class for an expanded clone.

TRBJ2-1,NA,TRBV5-4,TRBD1,CASSLAGTGYNEQFF,TGTGCCAGCAGCTTGGCCGGGACAGGGTACAATGAGCAGTTCTTC
TRBJ1-3,few,TRBV11-2,NA,CASSINTGYTIYF,TGTGCCAGCAGCATAAATACAGGGTACACCATATATTTT
TRBJ2-7,NA,TRBV9,NA,CASSSQMGSDEQYF,TGTGCCAGCAGCTCCCAGATGGGGAGCGACGAGCAGTACTTC
TRBJ1-5,NA,TRBV19,TRBD1,CASSGGDRGKSQPQHF,TGTGCCAGTAGTGGGGGGGACAGGGGGAAGAGTCAGCCCCAGCATTTT
TRBJ1-2,NA,TRBV2,NA,CASSEFSGSYGYTF,TGTGCCAGCAGTGAATTTAGCGGGTCCTATGGCTACACCTTC
TRBJ1-1,NA,TRBV13,TRBD1,CASSSQGAMGTEAFF,TGTGCCAGCAGCTCACAGGGGGCCATGGGCACTGAAGCTTTCTTT
TRBJ1-2,few,TRBV5-6,TRBD1,CASSRTGSYGYTF,TGTGCCAGCAGCAGGACAGGAAGCTATGGCTACACCTTC
TRBJ2-1,NA,TRBV27,TRBD2,CASSLVPGVLAVGNEQFF,TGTGCCAGCAGTTTAGTCCCCGGTGTGCTAGCGGTTGGAAATGAGCAGTTCTTC
TRBJ2-6,NA,TRBV4-2,TRBD2,CASSKGLAGGPSGANVLTF,TGTGCCAGCAGCAAAGGACTAGCGGGAGGGCCTTCCGGGGCCAACGTCCTGACTTTC
TRBJ2-1,NA,TRBV5-5,TRBD2,CASSLAGGAYNEQFF,TGTGCCAGCAGTCTAGCGGGAGGGGCCTACAATGAGCAGTTCTTC
TRBJ1-3,NA,TRBV7-9,NA,CASSSPSRGLENTIYF,TGTGCCAGCAGCTCACCCTCGCGGGGGCTTGAAAACACCATATATTTT
TRBJ2-1,NA,TRBV9,TRBD2,CASSVGVGGRAVEQFF,TGTGCCAGCAGCGTGGGTGTTGGCGGGAGGGCCGTGGAGCAGTTCTTC
TRBJ2-2,NA,TRBV4-3,TRBD2,CASSPRTSGTGELFF,TGCGCCAGCAGCCCTCGTACTAGCGGAACCGGGGAGCTGTTTTTT
TRBJ2-7,NA,TRBV6-1,NA,CASSVTGTSPYEQYF,TGTGCCAGCAGTGTTACCGGGACTTCCCCCTACGAGCAGTACTTC